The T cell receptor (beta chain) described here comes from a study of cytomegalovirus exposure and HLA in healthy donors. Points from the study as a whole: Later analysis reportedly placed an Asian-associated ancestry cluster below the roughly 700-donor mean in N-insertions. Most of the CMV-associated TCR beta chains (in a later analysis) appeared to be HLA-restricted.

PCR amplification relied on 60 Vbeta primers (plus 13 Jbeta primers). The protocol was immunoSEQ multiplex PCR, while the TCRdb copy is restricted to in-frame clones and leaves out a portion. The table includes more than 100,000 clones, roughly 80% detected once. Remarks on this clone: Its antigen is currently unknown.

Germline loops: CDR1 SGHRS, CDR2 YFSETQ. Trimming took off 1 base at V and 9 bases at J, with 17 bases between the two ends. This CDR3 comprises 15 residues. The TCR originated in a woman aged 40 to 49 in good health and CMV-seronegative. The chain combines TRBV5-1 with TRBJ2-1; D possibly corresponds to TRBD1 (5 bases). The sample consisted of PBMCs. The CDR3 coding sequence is TGCGCCAGCAGCTTGAGGACCATGGAAGACAGTGAGCAGTTCTTC. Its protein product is CASSLRTMEDSEQFF.